This T cell receptor (beta chain) came from a study of shared clonotypes between healthy human individuals. As concerns this clone: The identical CDR3 is also encoded by other nucleotide sequences in the sample.

TCRdb's table, derived via immunoSEQ multiplex PCR, lists solely in-frame clones and lacks some. The data hold more than 450,000 clones, with 79% observed a single time. CDR3 length: 14 amino acids. The germline gives CDR1 MNHNS, CDR2 SASEGT. Trimming left V 3 bases short and J 0 bases short, with 9 bases between. Sequencing input: PBMCs. This sequence joins TRBV6-1 and TRBJ2-7, with a weak D call TRBD2 (6 bases). The sequence derives from a woman aged 40 to 50 in good health. Some clones in this sample may be carry-over from other donors' samples. CDR3 region: CASSEGDSSYEQYF. CDR3 sequence (DNA): TGTGCCAGCAGTGAGGGGGACTCCTCCTACGAGCAGTACTTC.